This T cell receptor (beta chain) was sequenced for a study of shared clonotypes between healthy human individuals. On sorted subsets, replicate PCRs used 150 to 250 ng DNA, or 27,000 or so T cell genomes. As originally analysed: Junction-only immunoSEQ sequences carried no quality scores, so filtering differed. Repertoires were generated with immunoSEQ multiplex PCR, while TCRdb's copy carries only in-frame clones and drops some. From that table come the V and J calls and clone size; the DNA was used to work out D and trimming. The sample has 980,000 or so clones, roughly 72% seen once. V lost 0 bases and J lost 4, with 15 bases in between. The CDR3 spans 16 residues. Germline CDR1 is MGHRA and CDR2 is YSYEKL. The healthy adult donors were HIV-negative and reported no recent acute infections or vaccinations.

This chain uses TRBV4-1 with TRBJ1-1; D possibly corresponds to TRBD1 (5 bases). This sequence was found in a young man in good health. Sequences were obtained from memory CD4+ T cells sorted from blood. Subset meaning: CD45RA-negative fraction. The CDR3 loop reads CASSQDPGRGGTEAFF. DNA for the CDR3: TGCGCCAGCAGCCAAGATCCAGGACGGGGGGGCACTGAAGCTTTCTTT.